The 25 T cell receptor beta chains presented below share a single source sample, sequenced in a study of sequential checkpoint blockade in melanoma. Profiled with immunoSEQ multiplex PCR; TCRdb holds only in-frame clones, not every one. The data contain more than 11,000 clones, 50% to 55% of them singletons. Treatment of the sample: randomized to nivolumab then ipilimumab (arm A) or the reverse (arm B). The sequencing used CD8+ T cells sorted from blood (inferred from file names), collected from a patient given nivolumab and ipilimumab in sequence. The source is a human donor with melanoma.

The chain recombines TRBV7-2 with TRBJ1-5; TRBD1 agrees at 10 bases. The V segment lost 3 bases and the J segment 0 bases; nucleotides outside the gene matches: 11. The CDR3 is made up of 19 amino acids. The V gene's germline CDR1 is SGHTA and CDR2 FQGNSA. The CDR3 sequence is CASSFGDRGWGNSNQPQHF. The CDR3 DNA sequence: TGTGCCAGCAGCTTTGGGGACAGGGGTTGGGGGAATAGCAATCAGCCCCAGCATTTT. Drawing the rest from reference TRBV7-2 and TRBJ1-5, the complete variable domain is GAGVSQSPSNKVTEKGKDVELRCDPISGHTALYWYRQSLGQGLEFLIYFQGNSAPDKSGLPSDRFSAERTGGSVSTLTIQRTQQEDSAVYLCASSFGDRGWGNSNQPQHFGDGTRLSIL.

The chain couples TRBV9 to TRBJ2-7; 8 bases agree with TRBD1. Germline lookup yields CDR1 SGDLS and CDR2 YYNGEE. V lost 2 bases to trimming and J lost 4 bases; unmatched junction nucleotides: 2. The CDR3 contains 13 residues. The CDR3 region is CASSVRQGYEQYF. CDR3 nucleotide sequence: TGTGCCAGCAGCGTCCGACAGGGGTACGAGCAGTACTTC.

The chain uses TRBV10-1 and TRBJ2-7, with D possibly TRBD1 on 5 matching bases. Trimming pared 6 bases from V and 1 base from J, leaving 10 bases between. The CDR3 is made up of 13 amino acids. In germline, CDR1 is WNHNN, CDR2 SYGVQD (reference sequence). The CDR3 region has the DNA TGCGCCAGCAGCGCAGGGCGATCCTACGAGCAGTACTTC. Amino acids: CASSAGRSYEQYF.

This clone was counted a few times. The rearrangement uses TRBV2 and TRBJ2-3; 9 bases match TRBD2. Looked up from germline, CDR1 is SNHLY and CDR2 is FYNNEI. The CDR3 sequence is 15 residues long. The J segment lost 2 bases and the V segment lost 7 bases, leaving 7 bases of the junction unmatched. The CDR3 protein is CASKRGGAVTDTQYF. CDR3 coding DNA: TGTGCCAGCAAACGCGGGGGGGCTGTCACAGATACGCAGTATTTT.

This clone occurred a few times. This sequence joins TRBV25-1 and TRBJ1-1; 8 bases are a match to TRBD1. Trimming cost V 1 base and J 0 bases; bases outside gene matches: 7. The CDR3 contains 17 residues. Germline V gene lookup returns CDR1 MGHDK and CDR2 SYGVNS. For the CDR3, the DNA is TGTGCCAGCAGTGAATGGGGGACAGGCGATATGAACACTGAAGCTTTCTTT. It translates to CASSEWGTGDMNTEAFF.

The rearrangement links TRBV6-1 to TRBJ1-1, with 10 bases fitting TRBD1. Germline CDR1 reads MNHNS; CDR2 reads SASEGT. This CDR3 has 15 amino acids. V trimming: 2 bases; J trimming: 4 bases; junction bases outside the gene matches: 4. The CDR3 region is CASSERDRGGTEAFF. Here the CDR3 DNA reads TGTGCCAGCAGTGAAAGGGACAGGGGAGGCACTGAAGCTTTCTTT.

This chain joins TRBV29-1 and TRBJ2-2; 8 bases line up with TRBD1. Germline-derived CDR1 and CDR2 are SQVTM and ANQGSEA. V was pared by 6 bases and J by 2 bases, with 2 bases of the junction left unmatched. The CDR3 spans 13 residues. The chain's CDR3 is CSVTGANTGELFF. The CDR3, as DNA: TGCAGCGTGACAGGGGCAAACACCGGGGAGCTGTTTTTT.

The CDR3 region has the DNA TGTGCCTGGAGTGTAACCAGGGAAGCTTTCTTT. It is translated as CAWSVTREAFF. The rearrangement links TRBV30 to TRBJ1-1; the D is unclear. CDR3 length equals 11 residues. Germline V gene data show CDR1 as GTSNPN and CDR2 as SVGIG (reference sequence). Deletions cut 0 bases from V and 8 bases from J, with 7 bases between. Looking up the rest from reference TRBV30 and TRBJ1-1 gives the full variable domain: SQTIHQWPATLVQPVGSPLSLECTVEGTSNPNLYWYRQAAGRGLQLLFYSVGIGQISSEVPQNLSASRPQDRQFILSSKKLLLSDSGFYLCAWSVTREAFFGQGTRLTVV.

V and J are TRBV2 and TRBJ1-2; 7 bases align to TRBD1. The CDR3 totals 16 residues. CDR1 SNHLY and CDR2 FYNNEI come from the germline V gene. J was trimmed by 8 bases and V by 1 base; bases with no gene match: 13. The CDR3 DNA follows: TGTGCCAGCAGTGAAGGACAGGGAGGAATGGAAAAAGGCTACACCTTC. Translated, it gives CASSEGQGGMEKGYTF.

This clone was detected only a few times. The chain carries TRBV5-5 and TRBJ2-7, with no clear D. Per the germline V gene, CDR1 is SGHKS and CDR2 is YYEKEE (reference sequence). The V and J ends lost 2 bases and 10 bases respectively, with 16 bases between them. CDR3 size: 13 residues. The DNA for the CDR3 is TGTGCCAGCAGCTTAGCGCTCAGAGACGGTCAGTACTTC. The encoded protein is CASSLALRDGQYF. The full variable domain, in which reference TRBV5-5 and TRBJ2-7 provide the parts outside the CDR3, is DAGVTQSPTHLIKTRGQQVTLRCSPISGHKSVSWYQQVLGQGPQFIFQYYEKEERGRGNFPDRFSARQFPNYSSELNVNALLLGDSALYLCASSLALRDGQYFGPGTRLTVT.

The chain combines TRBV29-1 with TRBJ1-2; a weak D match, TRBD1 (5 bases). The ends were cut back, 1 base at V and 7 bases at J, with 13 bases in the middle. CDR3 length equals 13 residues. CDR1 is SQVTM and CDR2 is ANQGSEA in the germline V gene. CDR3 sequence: CSVEADLGGGYTF. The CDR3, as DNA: TGCAGCGTTGAAGCGGATTTGGGGGGTGGCTACACCTTC.

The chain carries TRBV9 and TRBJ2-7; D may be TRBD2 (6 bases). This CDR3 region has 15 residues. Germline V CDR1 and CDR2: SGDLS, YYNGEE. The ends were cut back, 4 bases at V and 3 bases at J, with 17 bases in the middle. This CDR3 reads CASSPTGSAGYEQYF. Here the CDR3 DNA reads TGTGCCAGCAGCCCCACCGGGTCAGCGGGCTACGAGCAGTACTTC.

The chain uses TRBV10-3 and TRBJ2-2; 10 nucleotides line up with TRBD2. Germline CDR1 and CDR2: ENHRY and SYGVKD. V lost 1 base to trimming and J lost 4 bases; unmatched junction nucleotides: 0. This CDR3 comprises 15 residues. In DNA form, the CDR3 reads TGTGCCATCAGTGAGTTAGCGGGAGGCACCGGGGAGCTGTTTTTT. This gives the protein CAISELAGGTGELFF.

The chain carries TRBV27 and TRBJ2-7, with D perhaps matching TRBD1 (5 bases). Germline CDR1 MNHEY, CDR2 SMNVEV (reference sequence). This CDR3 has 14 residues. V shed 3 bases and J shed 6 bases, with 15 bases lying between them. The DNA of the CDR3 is TGTGCCAGCAGTTTCTGGTCAGGGCTTGGCGAGCAGTACTTC. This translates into CASSFWSGLGEQYF.

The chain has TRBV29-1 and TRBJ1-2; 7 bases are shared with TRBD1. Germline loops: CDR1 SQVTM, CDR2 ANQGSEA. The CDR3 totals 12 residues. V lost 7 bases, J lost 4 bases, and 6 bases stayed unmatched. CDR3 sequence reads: CSAQGTLYGYTF. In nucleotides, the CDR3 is TGCAGCGCACAGGGGACCCTCTATGGCTACACCTTC.

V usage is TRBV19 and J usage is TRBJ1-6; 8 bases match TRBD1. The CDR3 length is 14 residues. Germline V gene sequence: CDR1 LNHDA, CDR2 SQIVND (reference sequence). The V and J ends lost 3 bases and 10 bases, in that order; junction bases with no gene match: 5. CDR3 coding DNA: TGTGCCAGTAGTATGGCAGGGGGCGCCTCACCCCTCCACTTT. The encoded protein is CASSMAGGASPLHF.

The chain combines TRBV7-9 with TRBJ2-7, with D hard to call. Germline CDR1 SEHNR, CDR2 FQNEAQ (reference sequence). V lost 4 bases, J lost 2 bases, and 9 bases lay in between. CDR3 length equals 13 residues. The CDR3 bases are TGTGCCAGCAGCTCCCAGAATACCTACGAGCAGTACTTC. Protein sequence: CASSSQNTYEQYF. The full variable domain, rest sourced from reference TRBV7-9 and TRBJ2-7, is DTGVSQNPRHKITKRGQNVTFRCDPISEHNRLYWYRQTLGQGPEFLTYFQNEAQLEKSRLLSDRFSAERPKGSFSTLEIQRTEQGDSAMYLCASSSQNTYEQYFGPGTRLTVT.

CDR3 loop: CASSETGRYNEQFF. The CDR3 region has the DNA TGTGCCAGTAGCGAGACAGGGAGGTACAATGAGCAGTTCTTC. The chain has TRBV19 and TRBJ2-1, with D possibly matching TRBD1 (7 bases). In germline, CDR1 is LNHDA, CDR2 SQIVND (reference sequence). V lost 6 bases and J 4 bases, leaving 13 bases between the germline ends. The CDR3 consists of 14 residues.

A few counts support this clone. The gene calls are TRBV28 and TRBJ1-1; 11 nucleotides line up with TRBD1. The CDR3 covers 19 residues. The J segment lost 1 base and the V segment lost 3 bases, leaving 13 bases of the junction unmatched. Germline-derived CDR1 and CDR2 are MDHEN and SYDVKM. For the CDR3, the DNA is TGTGCCAGCAGTTTTCTTTTAAGGGACAGGGGGGGGTCGAACACTGAAGCTTTCTTT. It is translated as CASSFLLRDRGGSNTEAFF.

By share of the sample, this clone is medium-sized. The CDR3 DNA reads TGTGCCAGCAGCCCCTACGGGGAAGGAGCGATGAGCTATGGCTACACCTTC. As protein: CASSPYGEGAMSYGYTF. V and J are TRBV7-6 and TRBJ1-2; D not certain. V dropped 5 bases and J dropped 4 bases, with 23 bases sitting between them. CDR3 length equals 17 residues. The germline V gene has CDR1 SGHVS and CDR2 FNYEAQ.

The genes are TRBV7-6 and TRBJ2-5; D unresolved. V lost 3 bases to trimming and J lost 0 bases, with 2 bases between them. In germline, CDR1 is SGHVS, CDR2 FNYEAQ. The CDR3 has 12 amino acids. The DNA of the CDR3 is TGTGCCAGCAGCTTTAACCAAGAGACCCAGTACTTC. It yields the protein CASSFNQETQYF.

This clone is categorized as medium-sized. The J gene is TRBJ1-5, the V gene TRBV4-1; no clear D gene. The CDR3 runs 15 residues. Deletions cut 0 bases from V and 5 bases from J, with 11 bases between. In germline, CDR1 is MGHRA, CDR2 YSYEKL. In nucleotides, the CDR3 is TGCGCCAGCAGCCAAGATTTAGCCAGACATCAGCCCCAGCATTTT. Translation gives CASSQDLARHQPQHF.

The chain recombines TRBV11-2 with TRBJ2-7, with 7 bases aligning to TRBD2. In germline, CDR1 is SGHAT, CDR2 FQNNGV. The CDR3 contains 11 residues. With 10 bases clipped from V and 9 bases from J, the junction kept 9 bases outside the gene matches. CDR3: CATRVAGGQYF. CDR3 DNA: TGTGCCACCCGAGTAGCGGGTGGGCAGTACTTC.

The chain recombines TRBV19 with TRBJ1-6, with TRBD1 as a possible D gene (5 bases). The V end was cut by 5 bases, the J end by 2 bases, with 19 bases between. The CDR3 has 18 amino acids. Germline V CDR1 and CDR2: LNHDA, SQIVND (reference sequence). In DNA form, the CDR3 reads TGTGCCAGTAGTGGGGGGGTACCAGCAAAAACCTATAATTCACCCCTCCACTTT. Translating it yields CASSGGVPAKTYNSPLHF.

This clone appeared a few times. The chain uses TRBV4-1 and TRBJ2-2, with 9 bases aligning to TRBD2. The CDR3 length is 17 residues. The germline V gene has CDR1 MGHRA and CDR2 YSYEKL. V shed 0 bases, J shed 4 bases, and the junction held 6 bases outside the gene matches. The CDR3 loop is CASSQDPAGGFTGELFF. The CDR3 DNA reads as TGCGCCAGCAGCCAAGATCCGGCGGGAGGGTTCACCGGGGAGCTGTTTTTT.